Included here is one T cell receptor (beta chain) sequence, with context. These data originate in a study of blood T cell repertoires in COVID-19. Across the study: Samples taken during acute and convalescent COVID-19 were collected in the United States, Italy and Spain. The analysed material was cDNA or gDNA that came from T cells, B-cell-depleted T cells, or PBMCs.

Original processing methods: Scientists estimated how many nucleated cells there were by amplifying reference gene primers. Measured with immunoSEQ multiplex PCR; TCRdb has only the in-frame clones, and not every one. Clone size and V and J calls were adopted from that table, with D and trimming inferred from the DNA. The sample contains some 300,000 clones, about nine tenths of which appear only once. This CDR3 contains 14 residues. J gave up 5 bases and V 3 bases, and 5 bases lay outside the gene matches. Per germline, CDR1 SGHRS and CDR2 YFSETQ. The chain is built from TRBV5-1 and TRBJ2-1; TRBD2 matches at 7 bases. Sample: peripheral blood. The receptor comes from a woman aged 45 to 65 with COVID-19, enrolled during active disease. CDR3 DNA: TGCGCCAGCAGCTGGAGGGACTACGACAATGAGCAGTTCTTC. Translation: CASSWRDYDNEQFF. The full variable domain, rest sourced from reference TRBV5-1 and TRBJ2-1, is KAGVTQTPRYLIKTRGQQVTLSCSPISGHRSVSWYQQTPGQGLQFLFEYFSETQRNKGNFPGRFSGRQFSNSRSEMNVSTLELGDSALYLCASSWRDYDNEQFFGPGTRLTVL.